These 32 T cell receptor beta chains originate from one sample sequenced in a study of T cell changes during pregnancy in multiple sclerosis. Clones were read by immunoSEQ multiplex PCR, and TCRdb kept only the in-frame ones, dropping some. The table lists 80,000 to 100,000 clones, 91% of them singletons. The specimen comprised peripheral blood, sampled after pregnancy. These TCRs come from a female donor in good health, enrolled as a control in a pregnancy study.

The chain employs TRBV10-3 and TRBJ1-5; 11 nucleotides agree with TRBD1. CDR3 length: 16 amino acids. The ends lost 0 bases at V and 5 bases at J; junction bases unmatched: 3. The germline CDR1 and CDR2 sequences are ENHRY and SYGVKD. As DNA, the CDR3 is TGTGCCATCAGTGAGTCGGGACAGGGGGGCCATCAGCCCCAGCATTTT. Its protein product is CAISESGQGGHQPQHF.

This sequence joins TRBV9 and TRBJ2-2; a possible D gene is TRBD1 (7 bases). The germline CDR1 and CDR2 sequences are SGDLS and YYNGEE. The CDR3 runs 20 residues. The V end was cut by 7 bases, the J end by 0 bases, with 28 bases between. The CDR3 loop reads CASRDGGNRGEYPNTGELFF. CDR3 nucleotide sequence: TGTGCCAGCCGGGACGGGGGAAACAGGGGCGAGTATCCGAACACCGGGGAGCTGTTTTTT. Using reference TRBV9 and TRBJ2-2 for the parts outside the CDR3, the full variable domain is DSGVTQTPKHLITATGQRVTLRCSPRSGDLSVYWYQQSLDQGLQFLIQYYNGEERAKGNILERFSAQQFPDLHSELNLSSLELGDSALYFCASRDGGNRGEYPNTGELFFGEGSRLTVL.

The chain employs TRBV5-6 and TRBJ2-7, with TRBD1 identical over 7 bases. The CDR3 is 14 amino acids. Germline V gene lookup returns CDR1 SGHDT and CDR2 YYEEEE. Trimming removed 4 bases from V and 8 bases from J; junction bases left unmatched: 12. CDR3 coding DNA: TGTGCCAGCAGCCGAAGACAGGGTATGGAGCAGCAGTACTTC. It yields the protein CASSRRQGMEQQYF.

The chain employs TRBV5-6 and TRBJ2-7; TRBD1 is a possible D gene (6 bases). Germline V gene sequence: CDR1 SGHDT, CDR2 YYEEEE. V gave up 6 bases and J gave up 2 bases, with 12 bases separating them. The CDR3 covers 13 residues. DNA of the CDR3: TGTGCCAGCACCTGGGGACAAACCTACGAGCAGTACTTC. Translating gives CASTWGQTYEQYF.

This chain uses TRBV28 with TRBJ2-1; tentatively, D is TRBD1 (5 bases). The germline V and J ends were trimmed by 3 bases and 9 bases, with 21 bases remaining between them. Germline V CDR1 and CDR2: MDHEN, SYDVKM. This CDR3 comprises 16 residues. The CDR3 is CASSFGADPQDGEQFF. The CDR3 DNA reads as TGTGCCAGCAGTTTTGGGGCGGACCCCCAGGACGGTGAGCAGTTCTTC.

This chain joins TRBV30 and TRBJ2-7, with D maybe TRBD2 (5 bases). The CDR3 has 14 residues. CDR1 is GTSNPN, CDR2 SVGIG, per germline (reference sequence). V was trimmed by 0 bases and J by 1 base, leaving 10 bases between them. In nucleotides, the CDR3 is TGTGCCTGGAGTGTACTGTCGGGATCCTACGAGCAGTACTTC. Translated: CAWSVLSGSYEQYF.

V is TRBV7-3 and J is TRBJ1-2, with a tentative D call TRBD1 (6 bases). The CDR3 consists of 19 residues. Germline CDR1 and CDR2: SGHTA and FQGTGA. Between the trimmed V and J ends, which lost 0 bases and 0 bases, there was a span of 20 bases. The DNA of the CDR3 is TGTGCCAGCAGCTTAACGGCTCTATCGGACAGAACGACTAACTATGGCTACACCTTC. Translation gives CASSLTALSDRTTNYGYTF.

This chain links TRBV5-1 with TRBJ1-2, with 8 bases identical to TRBD1. This CDR3 region has 14 residues. The V gene end was trimmed by 2 bases and the J gene end by 3 bases; junction bases not matched to a gene: 3. The V gene's germline CDR1 is SGHRS and CDR2 YFSETQ. CDR3 protein: CASSFAGGDYGYTF. CDR3 DNA: TGCGCCAGCAGCTTCGCAGGGGGCGACTATGGCTACACCTTC.

This clone turned up a few times. The V call is TRBV28, the J call TRBJ1-1; D is undetermined. This CDR3 region has 13 residues. V was clipped by 6 bases and J by 11 bases, with 19 bases between them. Germline lookup yields CDR1 MDHEN and CDR2 SYDVKM. The CDR3 loop is CASSLNLGGFAFF. DNA for the CDR3: TGTGCCAGCAGCCTCAACCTGGGAGGGTTCGCTTTCTTT.

This rearrangement joins TRBV11-1 to TRBJ1-1; no clear D. The CDR3 spans 15 residues. The germline V gene has CDR1 SGHAT and CDR2 FQDESV (reference sequence). V was shortened by 5 bases and J by 0 bases, with 13 bases between the two germline ends. CDR3 in amino acids: CASSPTSGMNTEAFF. For the CDR3, the DNA is TGTGCCAGCAGCCCGACAAGTGGCATGAACACTGAAGCTTTCTTT.

The chain uses TRBV9 and TRBJ1-2; TRBD1 matches 9 bases. Germline V gene data show CDR1 as SGDLS and CDR2 as YYNGEE. CDR3 length: 15 amino acids. The V gene end was trimmed by 4 bases and the J gene end by 5 bases; junction bases not matched to a gene: 9. CDR3 in DNA: TGTGCCAGCAGCCAACCTCTACAGGGGGCGTATGGCTACACCTTC. Encoded protein: CASSQPLQGAYGYTF.

The chain employs TRBV28 and TRBJ2-2; 7 positions match TRBD2. The CDR3 is 14 residues long. J lost 4 bases, V lost 3 bases, and 2 bases had no gene match. The germline V gene has CDR1 MDHEN and CDR2 SYDVKM. CDR3 DNA sequence: TGTGCCAGCAGTTTTGGGAGGGGCACCGGGGAGCTGTTTTTT. This encodes CASSFGRGTGELFF.

This chain uses TRBV7-9 with TRBJ2-5; D remains ambiguous. CDR3 size: 15 residues. CDR1 is SEHNR and CDR2 is FQNEAQ in the germline V gene (reference sequence). The V and J ends lost 5 bases and 3 bases respectively, with 16 bases between them. CDR3: CASSTAIRLKETQYF. DNA for the CDR3: TGTGCCAGCAGCACCGCGATTAGACTCAAAGAGACCCAGTACTTC. The whole variable domain, remainder taken from reference TRBV7-9 and TRBJ2-5, is DTGVSQNPRHKITKRGQNVTFRCDPISEHNRLYWYRQTLGQGPEFLTYFQNEAQLEKSRLLSDRFSAERPKGSFSTLEIQRTEQGDSAMYLCASSTAIRLKETQYFGPGTRLLVL.

This chain uses TRBV6-5 with TRBJ2-1, with D perhaps matching TRBD2 (6 bases). Germline CDR1 MNHEY, CDR2 SVGAGI. The CDR3 is 15 amino acids. Trimming stripped 2 bases from V and 6 bases from J, with 14 bases between. The CDR3 region is CASSYQTSPGNEQFF. CDR3 DNA sequence: TGTGCCAGCAGTTACCAGACTAGTCCCGGCAATGAGCAGTTCTTC.

The CDR3, as DNA: TGTGCCAGCAGCTTAGGTCCTAGCCCCTACAATGAGCAGTTCTTC. This codes for CASSLGPSPYNEQFF. The V gene is TRBV5-6, the J gene TRBJ2-1, with a possible D match to TRBD2 (5 bases). Trimming left V 2 bases short and J 2 bases short, with 11 bases between. This CDR3 region has 15 residues. Germline assignment: CDR1 SGHDT and CDR2 YYEEEE.

This chain connects TRBV29-1 to TRBJ1-1; 7 positions match TRBD1. Germline lookup yields CDR1 SQVTM and CDR2 ANQGSEA. This CDR3 has 13 amino acids. V was pared by 3 bases and J by 4 bases, with 5 bases of the junction left unmatched. The CDR3: CSVEPGGTTEAFF. The CDR3 nucleotides are TGCAGCGTTGAGCCAGGGGGTACCACTGAAGCTTTCTTT.

The V gene is TRBV7-9, the J gene TRBJ1-2, with D possibly TRBD1 on 6 matching bases. This CDR3 has 13 residues. The germline V and J ends were trimmed by 5 bases and 2 bases, with 9 bases remaining between them. Germline CDR1 and CDR2: SEHNR and FQNEAQ (reference sequence). CDR3 coding DNA: TGTGCCAGCAGCGGGCAGGGGAACTATGGCTACACCTTC. This sequence encodes CASSGQGNYGYTF.

The chain links TRBV7-9 to TRBJ2-2, with 9 bases fitting TRBD1. This CDR3 contains 17 residues. Germline-derived CDR1 and CDR2 are SEHNR and FQNEAQ (reference sequence). V lost 5 bases to trimming and J lost 3 bases; unmatched junction nucleotides: 10. Here the CDR3 reads CASSPQPGQGYTGELFF. CDR3 nucleotide sequence: TGTGCCAGCAGCCCCCAACCGGGACAGGGTTACACCGGGGAGCTGTTTTTT.

CDR3: CASSLDWPYNYGYTF. The CDR3 DNA follows: TGTGCCAGCAGCTTGGATTGGCCTTACAACTATGGCTACACCTTC. The chain has TRBV5-8 and TRBJ1-2; D not resolved. The CDR3 sequence is 15 residues long. V was pared by 0 bases and J by 2 bases, with 11 bases between. From germline, CDR1 is SGHTS and CDR2 YDEGEE.

The chain recombines TRBV5-1 with TRBJ2-2, with a tentative D call TRBD2 (5 bases). In germline, CDR1 is SGHRS, CDR2 YFSETQ. V was pared by 1 base and J by 8 bases, with 12 bases between. CDR3 length equals 14 residues. The CDR3: CASSLWGEAGELFF. For the CDR3, the DNA is TGCGCCAGCAGCTTGTGGGGAGAGGCGGGGGAGCTGTTTTTT.

The chain uses TRBV6-5 and TRBJ1-1, with 8 positions matching TRBD1. Germline CDR1 and CDR2: MNHEY and SVGAGI. The V gene end was trimmed by 0 bases and the J gene end by 6 bases; junction bases not matched to a gene: 6. The CDR3 spans 15 residues. The CDR3 sequence is CASSYSNRGYAEAFF. CDR3 sequence (DNA): TGTGCCAGCAGTTACTCAAACAGGGGGTACGCTGAAGCTTTCTTT.

This clone has just one count. The V gene is TRBV5-1, the J gene TRBJ2-5; a weak D match, TRBD2 (6 bases). This CDR3 region has 15 residues. V was cut by 4 bases and J by 4 bases, with 17 bases left in between. Germline V gene sequence: CDR1 SGHRS, CDR2 YFSETQ. CDR3 in DNA: TGCGCCAGCAGCGTTTCGGGACGGGGACTAGAGACCCAGTACTTC. Translating gives CASSVSGRGLETQYF.

The V call is TRBV9, the J call TRBJ2-3; 9 bases align to TRBD2. J lost 1 base, V lost 0 bases, and 3 bases had no gene match. This CDR3 contains 16 residues. Germline V gene data show CDR1 as SGDLS and CDR2 as YYNGEE. This CDR3 reads CASSVDSGGGTDTQYF. In nucleotides, the CDR3 is TGTGCCAGCAGCGTAGATAGCGGGGGTGGCACAGATACGCAGTATTTT.

V gene TRBV9 combines with J gene TRBJ1-3; 7 positions agree with TRBD1. Germline CDR1 reads SGDLS; CDR2 reads YYNGEE. There are 15 residues in the CDR3. Losses at the gene ends were 4 bases for V and 4 bases for J; bases not matched to a gene: 8. The CDR3 bases are TGTGCCAGCAGCCAAGGCCCGGGACAGGGAAACACCATATATTTT. As protein: CASSQGPGQGNTIYF.

This clone was picked up a small number of times. The chain carries TRBV9 and TRBJ2-5, with D perhaps TRBD1 (5 bases). Germline V gene sequence: CDR1 SGDLS, CDR2 YYNGEE. This CDR3 is built from 14 residues. The V and J ends lost 8 bases and 4 bases respectively, with 18 bases between them. CDR3 in amino acids: CASLPPRQLETQYF. The CDR3 DNA is TGTGCCAGTCTCCCCCCGCGACAGTTAGAGACCCAGTACTTC.

The rearrangement joins TRBV6-5 to TRBJ1-5; TRBD1 agrees at 7 bases. Unmatched junction bases numbered 2, after V lost 6 bases and J lost 0 bases. The CDR3 has 14 amino acids. CDR1 MNHEY and CDR2 SVGAGI come from the germline V gene. The CDR3, as DNA: TGTGCCAGCAGACAGGGGACTAGCAATCAGCCCCAGCATTTT. Translated: CASRQGTSNQPQHF.

The chain carries TRBV5-1 and TRBJ1-1; possible D gene TRBD1, 5 bases. This CDR3 spans 15 amino acids. Germline V gene lookup returns CDR1 SGHRS and CDR2 YFSETQ. With 4 bases removed from V and 0 bases from J, the gap between germline ends came to 13 bases. CDR3 protein: CASSRGGTMNTEAFF. The CDR3 nucleotides read TGCGCCAGCAGCCGGGGGGGAACAATGAACACTGAAGCTTTCTTT.

The chain employs TRBV7-3 and TRBJ1-2; the D gene is possibly TRBD1 (6 bases). Trimming took off 1 base at V and 2 bases at J, with 14 bases between the two ends. Germline V gene data show CDR1 as SGHTA and CDR2 as FQGTGA. This CDR3 is 16 amino acids long. In nucleotides, the CDR3 is TGTGCCAGCAGCTTAATGGGCAGGGGATTAAACTATGGCTACACCTTC. This codes for CASSLMGRGLNYGYTF.

The gene calls are TRBV5-1 and TRBJ2-3; D is perhaps TRBD1 (5 bases). Germline V gene lookup returns CDR1 SGHRS and CDR2 YFSETQ. The CDR3 sequence is 15 residues long. Trimming pared 6 bases from V and 6 bases from J, leaving 20 bases between. The CDR3 loop is CASTQLAGSGDTQYF. CDR3 bases: TGCGCCAGCACCCAGTTGGCTGGTTCAGGGGATACGCAGTATTTT.

This sequence joins TRBV7-6 and TRBJ2-7, with TRBD2 as a possible D gene (7 bases). This CDR3 has 15 amino acids. V was shortened by 5 bases and J by 1 base, with 15 bases between the two germline ends. Germline values: CDR1 SGHVS, CDR2 FNYEAQ. This CDR3 reads CASSLGGGRSYEQYF. In DNA, the CDR3 is TGTGCCAGCAGCCTAGGGGGGGGCAGGTCCTACGAGCAGTACTTC.

By share, this clone counts as medium-sized (0.01 to 0.1%). The chain employs TRBV18 and TRBJ2-1; maybe TRBD1 (6 bases). CDR1 and CDR2 (germline): KGHSH, LQKENI. The CDR3 is made up of 14 amino acids. The V and J ends lost 5 bases and 3 bases respectively, with 11 bases between them. The CDR3 nucleotides are TGTGCCAGCTCATCGACAGGTTACTACAATGAGCAGTTCTTC. Its protein product is CASSSTGYYNEQFF. Supplemented by reference TRBV18 and TRBJ2-1, the full variable domain reads NAGVMQNPRHLVRRRGQEARLRCSPMKGHSHVYWYRQLPEEGLKFMVYLQKENIIDESGMPKERFSAEFPKEGPSILRIQQVVRGDSAAYFCASSSTGYYNEQFFGPGTRLTVL.

The chain recombines TRBV18 with TRBJ2-1; 8 bases are shared with TRBD2. Trimming took 3 bases from V and 5 from J; bases not matched to a gene: 6. This CDR3 spans 15 amino acids. Germline CDR1 KGHSH, CDR2 LQKENI. CDR3 sequence: CASSPLLAGDNEQFF. The CDR3 coding sequence is TGTGCCAGCTCACCTCTCCTAGCGGGTGACAATGAGCAGTTCTTC. The full variable domain, its missing parts supplied by reference TRBV18 and TRBJ2-1, is NAGVMQNPRHLVRRRGQEARLRCSPMKGHSHVYWYRQLPEEGLKFMVYLQKENIIDESGMPKERFSAEFPKEGPSILRIQQVVRGDSAAYFCASSPLLAGDNEQFFGPGTRLTVL.